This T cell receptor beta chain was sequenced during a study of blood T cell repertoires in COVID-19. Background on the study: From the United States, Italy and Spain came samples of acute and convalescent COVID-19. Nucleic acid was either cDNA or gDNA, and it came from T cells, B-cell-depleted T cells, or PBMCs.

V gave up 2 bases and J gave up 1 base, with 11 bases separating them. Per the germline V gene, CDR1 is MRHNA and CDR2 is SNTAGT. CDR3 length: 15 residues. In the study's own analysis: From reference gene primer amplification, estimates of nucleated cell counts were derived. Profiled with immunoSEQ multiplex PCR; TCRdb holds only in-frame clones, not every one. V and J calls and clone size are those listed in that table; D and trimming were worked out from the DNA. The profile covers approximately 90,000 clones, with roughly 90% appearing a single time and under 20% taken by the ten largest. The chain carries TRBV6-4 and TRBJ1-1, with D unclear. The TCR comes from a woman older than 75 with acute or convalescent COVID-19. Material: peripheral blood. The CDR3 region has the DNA TGTGCCAGCAGTGACGGGCCCAAACGGAACACTGAAGCTTTCTTT. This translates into CASSDGPKRNTEAFF.